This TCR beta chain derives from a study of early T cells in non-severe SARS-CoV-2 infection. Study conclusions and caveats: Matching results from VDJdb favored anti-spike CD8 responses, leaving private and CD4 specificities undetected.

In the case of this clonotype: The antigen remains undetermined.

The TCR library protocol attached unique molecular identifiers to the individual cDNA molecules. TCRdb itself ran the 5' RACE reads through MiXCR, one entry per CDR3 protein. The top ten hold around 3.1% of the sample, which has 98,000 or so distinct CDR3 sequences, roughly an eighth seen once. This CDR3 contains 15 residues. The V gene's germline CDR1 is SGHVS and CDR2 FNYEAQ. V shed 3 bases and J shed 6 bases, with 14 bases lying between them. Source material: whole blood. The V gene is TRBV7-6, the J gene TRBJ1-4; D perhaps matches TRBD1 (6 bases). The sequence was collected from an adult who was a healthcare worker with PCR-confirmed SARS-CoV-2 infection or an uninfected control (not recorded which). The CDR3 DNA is TGTGCCAGCAGCTTCCAGGGGAGGAGGGATGAAAAACTGTTTTTT. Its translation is CASSFQGRRDEKLFF.